This note documents a single T cell receptor (beta chain) sequence. This sample was taken from a study of cytomegalovirus exposure and HLA in healthy donors. The PCR had 60 Vbeta and 13 Jbeta primers. TCRdb's copy holds only in-frame clones and misses some; the assay was immunoSEQ multiplex PCR. The sample holds 83,000 or so clones, about three quarters seen once. The CDR3 sequence is 22 residues long. V dropped 0 bases and J dropped 1; count of bases not matched to a gene: 19. Germline V CDR1 and CDR2: GTSNPN, SVGIG (reference sequence). This sequence was found in a man aged 25-45 years in good health and CMV-seropositive. V usage is TRBV30 and J usage is TRBJ1-6; the match to TRBD1 covers 9 bases. Sequenced input: PBMCs. The CDR3 loop reads CAWSVPPIRSTGGFSYNSPLHF. Written as DNA, the CDR3 is TGTGCCTGGAGTGTACCCCCCATCCGGAGCACAGGGGGCTTTTCCTATAATTCACCCCTCCACTTT.